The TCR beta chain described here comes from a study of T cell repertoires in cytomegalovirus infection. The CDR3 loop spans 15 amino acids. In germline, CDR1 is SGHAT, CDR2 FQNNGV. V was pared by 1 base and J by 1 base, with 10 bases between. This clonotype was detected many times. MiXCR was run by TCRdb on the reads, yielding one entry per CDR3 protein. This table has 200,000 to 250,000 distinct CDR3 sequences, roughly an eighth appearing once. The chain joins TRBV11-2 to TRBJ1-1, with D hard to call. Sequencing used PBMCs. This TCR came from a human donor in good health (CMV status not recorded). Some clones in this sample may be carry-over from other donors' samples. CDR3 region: CASSLGAGTNTEAFF. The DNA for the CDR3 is TGTGCCAGCAGCTTAGGCGCCGGTACGAACACTGAAGCTTTCTTT.